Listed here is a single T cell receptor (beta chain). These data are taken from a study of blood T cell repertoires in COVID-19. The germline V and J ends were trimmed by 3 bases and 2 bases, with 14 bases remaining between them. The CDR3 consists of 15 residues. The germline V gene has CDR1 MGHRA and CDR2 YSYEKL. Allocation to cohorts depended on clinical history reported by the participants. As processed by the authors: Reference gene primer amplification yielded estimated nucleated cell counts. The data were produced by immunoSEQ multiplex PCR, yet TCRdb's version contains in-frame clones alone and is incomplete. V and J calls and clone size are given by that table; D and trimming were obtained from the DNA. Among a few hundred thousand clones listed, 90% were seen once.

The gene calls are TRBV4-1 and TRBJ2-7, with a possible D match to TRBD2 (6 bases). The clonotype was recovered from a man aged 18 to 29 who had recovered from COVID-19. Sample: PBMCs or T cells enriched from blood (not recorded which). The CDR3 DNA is TGCGCCAGCAGCCACCGCGTGGAGGGGCCCTACGAGCAGTACTTC. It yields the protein CASSHRVEGPYEQYF.